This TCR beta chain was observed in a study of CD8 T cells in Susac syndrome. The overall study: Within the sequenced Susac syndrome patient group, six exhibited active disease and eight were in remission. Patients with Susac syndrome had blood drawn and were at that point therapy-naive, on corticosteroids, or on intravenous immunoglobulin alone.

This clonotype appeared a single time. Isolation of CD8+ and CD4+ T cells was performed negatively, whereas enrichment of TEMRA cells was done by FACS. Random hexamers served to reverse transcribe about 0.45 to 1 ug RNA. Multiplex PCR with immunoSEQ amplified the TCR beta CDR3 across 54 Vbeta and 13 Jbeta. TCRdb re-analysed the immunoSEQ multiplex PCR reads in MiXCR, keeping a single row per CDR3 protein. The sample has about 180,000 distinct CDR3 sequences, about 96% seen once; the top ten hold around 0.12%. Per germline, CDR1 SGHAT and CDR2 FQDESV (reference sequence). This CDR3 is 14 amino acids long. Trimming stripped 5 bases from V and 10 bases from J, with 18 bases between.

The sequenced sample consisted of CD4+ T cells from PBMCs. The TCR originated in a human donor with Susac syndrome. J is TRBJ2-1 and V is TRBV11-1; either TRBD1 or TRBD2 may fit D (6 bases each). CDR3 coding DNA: TGTGCCAGCAGCCCCGATGGGGGGCCCTGGGAGCAGTTCTTC. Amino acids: CASSPDGGPWEQFF.